Each of the 15 T cell receptor beta chains below was sequenced from the same sample in a study of OX40 agonist ivuxolimab in advanced cancers. The repertoire was sequenced with immunoSEQ multiplex PCR; TCRdb's copy has only in-frame clones and lacks some. This table holds 55,000 to 80,000 clones, roughly 86% found once. Sequencing used CD4+ or CD8+ T cells sorted from blood, obtained in a trial of the OX40 agonist ivuxolimab. All receptors come from an adult with an advanced solid tumor such as melanoma, head and neck, liver or kidney cancer.

The J gene is TRBJ2-2, the V gene TRBV27, with D possibly being TRBD2 (5 bases). The CDR3 spans 16 residues. V was clipped by 8 bases and J by 3 bases, with 19 bases between them. Germline V gene data show CDR1 as MNHEY and CDR2 as SMNVEV (reference sequence). The CDR3: CASFYLRAKDTGELFF. CDR3 in DNA: TGTGCCAGCTTTTATTTGAGGGCGAAGGACACCGGGGAGCTGTTTTTT.

The genes are TRBV14 and TRBJ2-2, with D unresolved. The germline CDR1 and CDR2 sequences are SGHDN and FVKESK. Trimming removed 0 bases from V and 5 bases from J, with 4 bases in between. The CDR3 spans 13 residues. This CDR3 is CASSQDLTGELFF. The CDR3 nucleotides are TGTGCCAGCAGCCAAGATCTGACCGGGGAGCTGTTTTTT.

This clone was observed a handful of times. The gene calls are TRBV5-1 and TRBJ1-4, with 8 positions matching TRBD1. Trimming at V came to 3 bases and at J to 5 bases, leaving 3 bases not matched to a gene. CDR1 SGHRS and CDR2 YFSETQ come from the germline V gene. The CDR3 loop spans 14 amino acids. The DNA of the CDR3 is TGCGCCAGCAGCTCGGACAGGGCAAATGAAAAACTGTTTTTT. Translation gives CASSSDRANEKLFF.

The chain is built from TRBV5-1 and TRBJ2-3; D ambiguous. Trimming removed 4 bases from V and 2 bases from J, with 14 bases in between. CDR3 size: 15 residues. In germline, CDR1 is SGHRS, CDR2 YFSETQ. The chain's CDR3 is CASSPPDGSTDTQYF. CDR3 nucleotides: TGCGCCAGCAGCCCCCCCGACGGATCCACAGATACGCAGTATTTT.

The table lists this clone with a count of one. In nucleotides, the CDR3 is TGCGCCAGCAGCTTCGCGGGAGGGCTAACCGGGGAGCTGTTTTTT. This translates into CASSFAGGLTGELFF. This sequence joins TRBV5-1 and TRBJ2-2; TRBD2 agrees at 9 bases. The CDR3 extends over 15 amino acids. V lost 2 bases to trimming and J lost 5 bases; unmatched junction nucleotides: 4. Germline V gene sequence: CDR1 SGHRS, CDR2 YFSETQ.

The chain carries TRBV5-4 and TRBJ2-7; D unclear. With 2 bases removed from V and 5 bases from J, the gap between germline ends came to 20 bases. Per germline, CDR1 SGHNT and CDR2 YYREEE (reference sequence). CDR3 length: 16 amino acids. CDR3 DNA sequence: TGTGCCAGCAGCTTCCGGAGAACGGAAGGGATCCACGAGCAGTACTTC. It yields the protein CASSFRRTEGIHEQYF.

This clone appeared a few times. The chain couples TRBV5-1 to TRBJ1-5, with 8 bases fitting TRBD1. CDR3 size: 15 residues. Trimming took 3 bases from V and 3 from J; bases not matched to a gene: 5. Germline V gene sequence: CDR1 SGHRS, CDR2 YFSETQ. The CDR3 region has the DNA TGCGCCAGCAGCTGGGTGACAGGGGCCAATCAGCCCCAGCATTTT. It codes for CASSWVTGANQPQHF. The whole variable domain, filled in from reference TRBV5-1 and TRBJ1-5, reads KAGVTQTPRYLIKTRGQQVTLSCSPISGHRSVSWYQQTPGQGLQFLFEYFSETQRNKGNFPGRFSGRQFSNSRSEMNVSTLELGDSALYLCASSWVTGANQPQHFGDGTRLSIL.

The rearrangement uses TRBV30 and TRBJ2-1, with 7 nucleotides matching TRBD2. The CDR3 covers 13 residues. V trimming: 0 bases; J trimming: 15 bases; junction bases outside the gene matches: 11. The germline gives CDR1 GTSNPN, CDR2 SVGIG (reference sequence). In nucleotides, the CDR3 is TGTGCCTGGAGTGTAATTCAGGGCGGGGGATGGTTCTTC. Protein sequence: CAWSVIQGGGWFF.

The chain carries TRBV4-2 and TRBJ2-1, with 12 bases matching TRBD2. The CDR3 is 14 residues long. V was pared by 7 bases and J by 4 bases, with 2 bases of the junction left unmatched. The germline gives CDR1 LGHNA, CDR2 YNFKEQ. For the CDR3, the DNA is TGTGCCAGCACCGGGACTAGCGGGTACAATGAGCAGTTCTTC. Translating gives CASTGTSGYNEQFF.

The chain employs TRBV19 and TRBJ2-7; perhaps TRBD1 as D (5 bases). Per the germline V gene, CDR1 is LNHDA and CDR2 is SQIVND (reference sequence). The ends were cut back, 10 bases at V and 3 bases at J, with 19 bases in the middle. The CDR3 is made up of 14 amino acids. CDR3 sequence reads: CATSNRQGLYEQYF. CDR3 in DNA: TGTGCCACCTCCAATCGGCAGGGCCTCTACGAGCAGTACTTC.

This chain connects TRBV4-1 to TRBJ2-7, with 9 bases identical to TRBD1. Germline loops: CDR1 MGHRA, CDR2 YSYEKL. The CDR3 is 17 residues long. The V and J ends lost 1 base and 1 base, in that order; junction bases with no gene match: 8. Written as DNA, the CDR3 is TGCGCCAGCAGCCAAGTCGGACAGGGGCCCTTATCCTACGAGCAGTACTTC. Its translation is CASSQVGQGPLSYEQYF.

The V and J genes are TRBV29-1 and TRBJ2-5; 9 nucleotides line up with TRBD1. The J call is uncertain, as TRBJ2-7 better fits the DNA end. Germline V lookup: CDR1 SQVTM, CDR2 ANQGSEA. CDR3 length equals 13 residues. The CDR3: CSGWGQGSYEQYF. CDR3 nucleotides: TGCAGCGGCTGGGGACAGGGTTCCTACGAGCAGTACTTC.

This sequence joins TRBV5-6 and TRBJ2-5; D remains ambiguous. From germline, CDR1 is SGHDT and CDR2 YYEEEE. This CDR3 has 13 amino acids. The ends were cut back, 3 bases at V and 0 bases at J, with 6 bases in the middle. The CDR3 DNA sequence: TGTGCCAGCAGCTCCCAGAACCAAGAGACCCAGTACTTC. This encodes CASSSQNQETQYF.

The J gene is TRBJ2-1, the V gene TRBV6-5; weak D call: TRBD1 (6 bases). Germline V lookup: CDR1 MNHEY, CDR2 SVGAGI. Deletions cut 8 bases from V and 9 bases from J, with 23 bases between. The CDR3 spans 15 residues. The CDR3 sequence: CASYSFRGLGSEQFF. The CDR3 bases are TGTGCCAGCTACTCCTTTAGGGGGTTAGGGAGTGAGCAGTTCTTC.

This clone was observed once. V gene TRBV27 combines with J gene TRBJ1-2; D is uncertain. The length of the CDR3 is 15 residues. Trimming removed 5 bases from V and 7 bases from J, with 20 bases in between. Germline V gene data show CDR1 as MNHEY and CDR2 as SMNVEV (reference sequence). CDR3 DNA sequence: TGTGCCAGCAGTCTCATGGGCAGACGCTTGCGTGGCTACACCTTC. Amino acid sequence: CASSLMGRRLRGYTF.